This T cell receptor beta chain was documented in a study of blood T cell repertoires in COVID-19. Study in general: The analysed material was cDNA or gDNA that came from T cells, B-cell-depleted T cells, or PBMCs.

Generated by immunoSEQ multiplex PCR, the TCRdb table keeps only in-frame clones and is missing some. The table includes about 60,000 clones, about nine tenths detected once. CDR3 length equals 16 residues. CDR1 is MNHEY and CDR2 is SVGAGI in the germline V gene. Losses at the gene ends were 0 bases for V and 2 bases for J; bases not matched to a gene: 3. The sequencing sample was made of peripheral blood. The sequence was collected from a man aged 60 to 69 with acute or convalescent COVID-19. V and J are TRBV6-5 and TRBJ2-3, with 9 bases identical to TRBD2. The CDR3 DNA reads as TGTGCCAGCAGTTACTCACAGGGACTAGCCACAGATACGCAGTATTTT. Amino acid sequence: CASSYSQGLATDTQYF.